Listed here are 28 T cell receptor beta chains from one sample, sequenced in a study of long-term antiretroviral therapy in people with HIV. Survey-level immunoSEQ v3.0 assays were run. Profiled with immunoSEQ multiplex PCR; TCRdb holds only in-frame clones, not every one. The sample lists about 20,000 clones, 76% seen once, with over 14% in the top ten. The source was unsorted PBMCs, collected about 2.5 years before starting antiretroviral therapy. Receptors originate from a woman between 50 and 59 years old with HIV.

The chain has TRBV15 and TRBJ2-7; D is possibly TRBD1 (6 bases). The CDR3 length is 15 residues. CDR1 is LNHNV, CDR2 YYDKDF, per germline (reference sequence). V dropped 1 base and J dropped 2 bases, with 12 bases sitting between them. CDR3 nucleotide sequence: TGTGCCACCAGCAGAGGTATAGGGGGTACCTACGAGCAGTACGTC. This sequence encodes CATSRGIGGTYEQYV.

This clone was counted between two and nine times. This chain joins TRBV2 and TRBJ2-7; D not certain. V was pared by 5 bases and J by 3 bases, with 8 bases between. From germline, CDR1 is SNHLY and CDR2 FYNNEI. The CDR3 is 12 amino acids. The CDR3 is CASSPTDYEQYV. The CDR3 coding sequence is TGTGCCAGCAGTCCGACGGACTACGAGCAGTACGTC.

There are a few counts of this clone. This chain joins TRBV6-5 and TRBJ1-2; D remains unclear. The CDR3 runs to 14 residues. V gave up 0 bases and J gave up 8 bases, with 13 bases separating them. Germline V gene data show CDR1 as MNHEY and CDR2 as SVGAGI. The CDR3: CASSYSGSGDGYTF. DNA of the CDR3: TGTGCCAGCAGTTACTCTGGGTCCGGAGACGGCTACACCTTC.

This chain uses TRBV27 with TRBJ1-1; a weak D match, TRBD1 (5 bases). The CDR3 loop spans 13 amino acids. V was clipped by 5 bases and J by 5 bases, with 12 bases between them. Germline V gene lookup returns CDR1 MNHEY and CDR2 SMNVEV (reference sequence). The CDR3 nucleotides are TGTGCCAGCAGTCTTGTGGGGGAAACTGAAGCTTTCTTT. This gives the protein CASSLVGETEAFF.

The J gene is TRBJ1-2, the V gene TRBV7-9, with 9 bases that match TRBD1. Germline values: CDR1 SEHNR, CDR2 FQNEAQ (reference sequence). The CDR3 spans 15 residues. V shed 0 bases, J shed 10 bases, and the junction held 9 bases outside the gene matches. The CDR3 region is CASSLARGTGLIYTF. The DNA for the CDR3 is TGTGCCAGCAGCTTAGCACGAGGGACAGGGCTAATCTACACCTTC.

The V call is TRBV7-6, the J call TRBJ2-5; D is unclear. V lost 4 bases and J 5 bases, leaving 8 bases between the germline ends. Germline V gene lookup returns CDR1 SGHVS and CDR2 FNYEAQ. The CDR3 spans 12 residues. This CDR3 reads CASSWSEETQYF. DNA for the CDR3: TGTGCCAGCAGCTGGAGCGAGGAGACCCAGTACTTC.

CDR3 amino acids: CAWSRGMRETQYF. The CDR3, as DNA: TGTGCCTGGAGTCGGGGTATGAGGGAGACCCAGTACTTC. This chain uses TRBV30 with TRBJ2-5, with D possibly TRBD2 on 5 matching bases. Germline V gene lookup returns CDR1 GTSNPN and CDR2 SVGIG (reference sequence). Trimming took off 2 bases at V and 5 bases at J, with 12 bases between the two ends. The CDR3 sequence is 13 residues long.

This chain links TRBV30 with TRBJ2-7, with 7 bases aligning to TRBD2. Germline CDR1 is GTSNPN and CDR2 is SVGIG (reference sequence). The J segment lost 5 bases and the V segment lost 3 bases, leaving 7 bases of the junction unmatched. The CDR3 is 13 residues long. This chain's CDR3 is CAWRFGRAHEQYF. The DNA of the CDR3 is TGTGCCTGGAGATTTGGGAGGGCCCACGAGCAGTACTTC.

J is TRBJ2-1 and V is TRBV10-3; D remains ambiguous. V was pared by 5 bases and J by 0 bases, with 14 bases between. CDR1 and CDR2 (germline): ENHRY, SYGVKD. The CDR3 is 16 amino acids. The CDR3 sequence is CAISPHDGSSYNEQFF. In DNA, the CDR3 is TGTGCCATCAGTCCCCACGACGGTAGCTCCTACAATGAGCAGTTCTTC.

This clone was seen repeatedly, ten times or more. The same CDR3 also results from other DNA sequences found in this sample. The chain is built from TRBV7-3 and TRBJ2-2; D unresolved. This CDR3 has 12 amino acids. Trimming shortened V by 2 bases and J by 4 bases, and 2 bases separated the two germline ends. Germline loops: CDR1 SGHTA, CDR2 FQGTGA. CDR3 residues: CASSLGTGELFF. As DNA, the CDR3 is TGTGCCAGCAGCTTAGGCACCGGGGAGCTGTTTTTT.

The J gene is TRBJ2-7, the V gene TRBV19; the D gene is possibly TRBD2 (6 bases). This CDR3 has 17 amino acids. Trimming stripped 5 bases from V and 0 bases from J, with 20 bases between. The germline V gene has CDR1 LNHDA and CDR2 SQIVND (reference sequence). This CDR3 is CASSPRSEAGSSYEQYF. The CDR3 coding sequence is TGTGCCAGTAGTCCCCGATCCGAAGCGGGTAGCTCCTACGAGCAGTACTTC.

V and J are TRBV18 and TRBJ1-3; a weak D match, TRBD1 (6 bases). Trimming cost V 5 bases and J 1 base, with 15 bases left between them. The CDR3 loop spans 16 amino acids. CDR1 is KGHSH and CDR2 is LQKENI in the germline V gene. The CDR3 DNA sequence: TGTGCCAGCTCAGAGACGCAGGGGTTATCTGGAAACACCATATATTTT. This sequence encodes CASSETQGLSGNTIYF. Combining the CDR3 with reference TRBV18 and TRBJ1-3 gives the whole variable domain NAGVMQNPRHLVRRRGQEARLRCSPMKGHSHVYWYRQLPEEGLKFMVYLQKENIIDESGMPKERFSAEFPKEGPSILRIQQVVRGDSAAYFCASSETQGLSGNTIYFGEGSWLTVV.

The DNA for the CDR3 is TGTGCCAGCAGCGTAGGAAGGGTTCAGCCCCAGCATTTT. Its translation: CASSVGRVQPQHF. The V gene is TRBV2, the J gene TRBJ1-5; D not certain. V lost 6 bases and J 6 bases, leaving 12 bases between the germline ends. The germline gives CDR1 SNHLY, CDR2 FYNNEI. This CDR3 contains 13 residues.

The table lists this clone with a few counts. The V gene is TRBV5-1, the J gene TRBJ1-2, with D possibly matching TRBD1 (6 bases). The germline V and J ends were trimmed by 4 bases and 8 bases, with 12 bases remaining between them. Germline V gives CDR1 SGHRS, CDR2 YFSETQ. The CDR3 has 12 residues. The CDR3 spells CASSPVGGGYTF. As DNA, the CDR3 is TGCGCCAGCAGCCCTGTGGGGGGCGGCTACACCTTC. The full variable domain, its missing parts supplied by reference TRBV5-1 and TRBJ1-2, is KAGVTQTPRYLIKTRGQQVTLSCSPISGHRSVSWYQQTPGQGLQFLFEYFSETQRNKGNFPGRFSGRQFSNSRSEMNVSTLELGDSALYLCASSPVGGGYTFGSGTRLTVV.

This chain joins TRBV2 and TRBJ2-7; D perhaps matches TRBD1 (5 bases). In germline, CDR1 is SNHLY, CDR2 FYNNEI. V dropped 8 bases and J dropped 3 bases, with 8 bases sitting between them. The CDR3 runs to 11 residues. The CDR3 sequence is CASGAGYEQYF. The CDR3 DNA reads TGTGCCAGCGGGGCCGGCTACGAGCAGTACTTC.

The V and J genes are TRBV29-1 and TRBJ2-3; maybe TRBD1 (6 bases). Germline assignment: CDR1 SQVTM and CDR2 ANQGSEA. This CDR3 region has 16 residues. Trimming removed 7 bases from V and 0 bases from J, with 20 bases in between. The CDR3 nucleotides are TGCAGCGGGGTTGGGGGCACAGGGCTAAGCACAGATACGCAGTATTTT. It specifies CSGVGGTGLSTDTQYF.

The chain carries TRBV19 and TRBJ1-5; D is possibly TRBD1 (5 bases). The CDR3 is 16 amino acids. CDR1 and CDR2 (germline): LNHDA, SQIVND (reference sequence). The V end lost 7 bases, the J end lost 0 bases, and 16 bases lay between the germline ends. CDR3: CASTPLVGGSNQPQHF. DNA for the CDR3: TGTGCCAGTACCCCCTTAGTTGGGGGTAGCAATCAGCCCCAGCATTTT.

The rearrangement links TRBV25-1 to TRBJ2-1; TRBD1 matches 9 bases. Germline V gene data show CDR1 as MGHDK and CDR2 as SYGVNS. This CDR3 comprises 15 residues. V lost 8 bases and J lost 0; bases outside the gene matches: 5. The CDR3 nucleotides are TGTGCCAGCGGCGGGACAGGGAGCTCCTACAATGAGCAGTTCTTC. Its translation is CASGGTGSSYNEQFF.

The chain carries TRBV6-8 and TRBJ1-3, with unresolved D. Germline CDR1 and CDR2: MNHGY and SAAAGT. CDR3 length equals 12 residues. Trimming shortened V by 7 bases and J by 11 bases, and 15 bases separated the two germline ends. CDR3 loop: CASTPPPGPIYF. DNA for the CDR3: TGTGCCAGCACTCCTCCCCCCGGCCCCATATATTTT.

The sample holds one count of this clone. The V call is TRBV5-6, the J call TRBJ1-3, with D tentatively TRBD1 (5 bases). Germline V CDR1 and CDR2: SGHDT, YYEEEE. Trimming pared 1 base from V and 2 bases from J, leaving 10 bases between. The CDR3 length is 15 residues. This CDR3 is CASSLNRRTGNTIYF. CDR3 in DNA: TGTGCCAGCAGCTTGAACAGGAGGACTGGAAACACCATATATTTT.

This clone appeared a few times. The chain is built from TRBV19 and TRBJ2-7, with 8 nucleotides matching TRBD2. In germline, CDR1 is LNHDA, CDR2 SQIVND (reference sequence). Trimming removed 5 bases from V and 2 bases from J; junction bases left unmatched: 11. The CDR3 contains 16 residues. For the CDR3, the DNA is TGTGCCAGTAGTTACGGGGGGGACTCCGTTCCCTACGAGCAGTACTTC. Its translation is CASSYGGDSVPYEQYF.

V usage is TRBV5-1 and J usage is TRBJ2-5; no reliable D call. Trimming took 1 base from V and 1 from J, leaving 5 bases between them. CDR3 size: 13 residues. Per the germline V gene, CDR1 is SGHRS and CDR2 is YFSETQ. CDR3 coding DNA: TGCGCCAGCAGCTTGCACCTCCAAGAGACCCAGTACTTC. This encodes CASSLHLQETQYF.

This chain uses TRBV5-1 with TRBJ2-3; TRBD1 or TRBD2 may be the D gene (5 bases each). The ends were cut back, 1 base at V and 4 bases at J, with 13 bases in the middle. Germline CDR1 reads SGHRS; CDR2 reads YFSETQ. The CDR3 has 15 amino acids. Here the CDR3 DNA reads TGCGCCAGCAGCTTGCCGACTGGGGGATCAGATACGCAGTATTTT. Amino acid sequence: CASSLPTGGSDTQYF. The complete variable domain, with remaining parts taken from reference TRBV5-1 and TRBJ2-3, reads KAGVTQTPRYLIKTRGQQVTLSCSPISGHRSVSWYQQTPGQGLQFLFEYFSETQRNKGNFPGRFSGRQFSNSRSEMNVSTLELGDSALYLCASSLPTGGSDTQYFGPGTRLTVL.

This clone was seen only once. The chain has TRBV6-5 and TRBJ1-2; D ambiguous. The CDR3 length is 12 residues. V was cut by 6 bases and J by 6 bases, with 11 bases left in between. Germline V CDR1 and CDR2: MNHEY, SVGAGI. In DNA, the CDR3 is TGTGCCAGCAGAACTACCCCCGATGGCTACACCTTC. Its protein product is CASRTTPDGYTF.

The J gene is TRBJ2-3, the V gene TRBV11-2; D is possibly TRBD1 (7 bases). Trimming cost V 3 bases and J 2 bases, with 15 bases left between them. The CDR3 has 16 residues. Germline-derived CDR1 and CDR2 are SGHAT and FQNNGV. CDR3: CASSFQGGPLTDTQYF. In DNA, the CDR3 is TGTGCCAGCAGCTTCCAGGGGGGTCCCCTCACAGATACGCAGTATTTT.

The V call is TRBV10-2, the J call TRBJ2-1; no definite D call. This CDR3 is 14 amino acids long. CDR1 WSHSY and CDR2 SAAADI come from the germline V gene. V was cut by 6 bases and J by 0 bases, with 9 bases left in between. CDR3 sequence reads: CASRVESSYNEQFF. CDR3 in DNA: TGCGCCAGCAGGGTAGAAAGCTCCTACAATGAGCAGTTCTTC.

The V gene is TRBV27, the J gene TRBJ1-6; D is possibly TRBD1 (5 bases). V shed 4 bases and J shed 0 bases, with 13 bases lying between them. This CDR3 is 17 amino acids long. CDR1 and CDR2 from the germline V gene are MNHEY and SMNVEV (reference sequence). CDR3 sequence (DNA): TGTGCCAGCAGTTCAAGGGGACTGAGCTCCTATAATTCACCCCTCCACTTT. Encoded protein: CASSSRGLSSYNSPLHF.

This sequence joins TRBV7-2 and TRBJ2-7; possibly TRBD1 for D (5 bases). The V end lost 5 bases, the J end lost 3 bases, and 11 bases lay between the germline ends. CDR1 SGHTA and CDR2 FQGNSA come from the germline V gene. CDR3 length: 13 amino acids. The CDR3 is CASSLGQDYEQYV. DNA of the CDR3: TGTGCCAGCAGCCTCGGACAAGACTACGAGCAGTACGTC.